Below, one T cell receptor (beta chain) is given with its context. V gave up 3 bases and J gave up 0 bases, with 12 bases separating them. Germline V lookup: CDR1 SNHLY, CDR2 FYNNEI. The CDR3 has 15 residues. This record belongs to a study of blood T cell repertoires in COVID-19. Study information: Whether acute or convalescent, the COVID-19 samples came from the United States, Italy and Spain. PBMCs, B-cell-depleted T cells, or T cells were the source of the cDNA or gDNA that made up the material.

As originally analysed: The assay estimated nucleated cells by amplifying reference gene primers. The method was immunoSEQ multiplex PCR; TCRdb's version includes in-frame clones alone and lacks a portion of them. V and J calls plus clone size are reproduced from that table; the DNA served to infer D and trimming. The repertoire includes around 150,000 clones, about 88% of them detected once, and around 1% sits in the top ten. Source material: peripheral blood. V is TRBV2 and J is TRBJ2-7; possible D gene TRBD1, 6 bases. The sequence came from a man between 40 and 49 years old with acute or convalescent COVID-19. This CDR3 is CASSDSKDSSYEQYF. In DNA, the CDR3 is TGTGCCAGCAGTGATAGCAAGGACAGCTCCTACGAGCAGTACTTC.